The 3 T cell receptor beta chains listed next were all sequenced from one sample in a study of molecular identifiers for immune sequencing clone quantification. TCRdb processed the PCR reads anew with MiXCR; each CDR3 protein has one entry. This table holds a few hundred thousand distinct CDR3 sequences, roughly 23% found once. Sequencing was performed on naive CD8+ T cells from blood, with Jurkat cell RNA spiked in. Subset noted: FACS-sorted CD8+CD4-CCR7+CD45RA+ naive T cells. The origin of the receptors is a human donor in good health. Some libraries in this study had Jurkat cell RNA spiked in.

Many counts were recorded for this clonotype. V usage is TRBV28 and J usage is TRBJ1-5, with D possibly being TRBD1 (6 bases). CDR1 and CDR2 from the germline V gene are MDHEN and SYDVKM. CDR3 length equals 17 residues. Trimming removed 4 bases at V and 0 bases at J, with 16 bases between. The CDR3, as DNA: TGTGCCAGCAGTTCGCCTGTCAGGACAGATAGCAATCAGCCCCAGCATTTT. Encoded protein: CASSSPVRTDSNQPQHF. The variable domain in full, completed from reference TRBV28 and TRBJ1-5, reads DVKVTQSSRYLVKRTGEKVFLECVQDMDHENMFWYRQDPGLGLRLIYFSYDVKMKEKGDIPEGYSVSREKKERFSLILESASTNQTSMYLCASSSPVRTDSNQPQHFGDGTRLSIL.

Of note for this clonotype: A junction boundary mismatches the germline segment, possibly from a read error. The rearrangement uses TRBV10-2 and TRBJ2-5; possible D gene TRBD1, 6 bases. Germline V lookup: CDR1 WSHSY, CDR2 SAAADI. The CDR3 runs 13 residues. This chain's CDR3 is CASSEGQLEPQYF. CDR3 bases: TGCGCCAGCAGTGAGGGACAGTTAGAGCCCCAGTACTTC.

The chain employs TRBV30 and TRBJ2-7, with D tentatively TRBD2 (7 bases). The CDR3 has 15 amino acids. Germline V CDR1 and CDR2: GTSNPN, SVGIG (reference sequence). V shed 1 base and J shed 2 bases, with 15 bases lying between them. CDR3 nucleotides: TGTGCCTGGAGTGGTTACAGGGCGGGGGCCTACGAGCAGTACTTC. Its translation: CAWSGYRAGAYEQYF.